The 8 T cell receptor beta chains listed next were all sequenced from one sample in a study of radiotherapy plus CTLA-4 blockade in lung cancer. Sequencing used immunoSEQ multiplex PCR; TCRdb keeps in-frame clones, though not all of them. This sample has about 77,000 clones; roughly 80% occur once, and the top ten carry 9.5% to 10%. Here the sequenced sample was peripheral blood, taken from a patient treated with radiotherapy plus ipilimumab. The receptor set was obtained from a human donor with non-small cell lung cancer whose response to radiotherapy plus ipilimumab could not be evaluated.

About this clone: Mismatch with germline at one junction end may stem from a read error. The rearrangement uses TRBV5-1 and TRBJ2-3; D perhaps matches TRBD2 (5 bases). The germline V gene has CDR1 SGHRS and CDR2 YFSETQ. The length of the CDR3 is 15 residues. The CDR3 is CASSLEDSSTDPQYF. The CDR3 region has the DNA TGCGCCAGCAGCTTGGAGGATTCTAGCACAGATCCGCAGTATTTT.

The rearrangement links TRBV4-1 to TRBJ2-2; no reliable D call. The CDR3 runs 15 residues. Looked up from germline, CDR1 is MGHRA and CDR2 is YSYEKL. Trimming shortened V by 8 bases and J by 3 bases, and 16 bases separated the two germline ends. The CDR3 protein is CASPLSRSDTGELFF. CDR3 in DNA: TGCGCCAGCCCTCTCTCCCGCAGCGACACCGGGGAGCTGTTTTTT.

The V call is TRBV27, the J call TRBJ1-6; 8 bases align to TRBD1. CDR3 length: 14 residues. CDR1 is MNHEY, CDR2 SMNVEV, per germline (reference sequence). With V trimmed by 3 bases and J by 10 bases, 5 bases remained unmatched. CDR3 bases: TGTGCCAGCAGTTTGTCAGGGGGCTACTCACCCCTCCACTTT. Residues: CASSLSGGYSPLHF.

The CDR3: CASSLGALGGTGNTIYF. CDR3 coding DNA: TGTGCCAGCAGCTTAGGGGCCTTAGGGGGTACTGGAAACACCATATATTTT. The chain joins TRBV7-2 to TRBJ1-3; a possible D gene is TRBD1 (6 bases). The V gene's germline CDR1 is SGHTA and CDR2 FQGNSA. V lost 1 base to trimming and J lost 2 bases, with 15 bases between them. The length of the CDR3 is 17 residues. Supplemented by reference TRBV7-2 and TRBJ1-3, the full variable domain reads GAGVSQSPSNKVTEKGKDVELRCDPISGHTALYWYRQSLGQGLEFLIYFQGNSAPDKSGLPSDRFSAERTGGSVSTLTIQRTQQEDSAVYLCASSLGALGGTGNTIYFGEGSWLTVV.

The CDR3 bases are TGTGCCAGTAGTATCCGCCGGGGTCCCCAGTTCTTC. Encoded protein: CASSIRRGPQFF. The gene calls are TRBV19 and TRBJ2-1, with a tentative D call TRBD2 (5 bases). Between the trimmed V and J ends, which lost 3 bases and 13 bases, there was a span of 13 bases. CDR3 length: 12 amino acids. Germline V gene data show CDR1 as LNHDA and CDR2 as SQIVND (reference sequence).

V usage is TRBV2 and J usage is TRBJ2-6; 9 bases are shared with TRBD1. Germline CDR1 is SNHLY and CDR2 is FYNNEI. After removal of 5 bases from V and 2 bases from J, the junction contained 4 bases not matched to a gene. The CDR3 length is 16 residues. The CDR3 loop reads CASSRQGVAGANVLTF. DNA of the CDR3: TGTGCCAGCAGTAGACAGGGGGTAGCTGGGGCCAACGTCCTGACTTTC.

This rearrangement joins TRBV9 to TRBJ2-1; TRBD1 might be the D (6 bases). CDR3 length: 15 amino acids. Germline values: CDR1 SGDLS, CDR2 YYNGEE. Between the trimmed V and J ends, which lost 3 bases and 8 bases, there was a span of 18 bases. CDR3 sequence: CASSEKVVGGDEQFF. DNA for the CDR3: TGTGCCAGCAGCGAAAAAGTCGTAGGGGGTGATGAGCAGTTCTTC.

The chain recombines TRBV10-1 with TRBJ2-1; D is perhaps TRBD2 (5 bases). CDR1 WNHNN and CDR2 SYGVQD come from the germline V gene (reference sequence). The length of the CDR3 is 13 residues. Between the trimmed V and J ends, which lost 4 bases and 3 bases, there was a span of 7 bases. The CDR3 region is CASSAGNYNEQFF. Written as DNA, the CDR3 is TGCGCCAGCAGTGCCGGGAACTACAATGAGCAGTTCTTC.